This T cell receptor beta chain was profiled in a study of blood T cell repertoires in COVID-19. Study-wide context: Sample material is recorded as cDNA or gDNA derived from T cells, B-cell-depleted T cells, or PBMCs.

The CDR3 is made up of 14 amino acids. Per germline, CDR1 DFQATT and CDR2 SNEGSKA (reference sequence). V lost 3 bases, J lost 6 bases, and 16 bases lay in between. As processed by the authors: Using reference gene primer amplification, nucleated cell counts were estimated. Produced via immunoSEQ multiplex PCR; TCRdb's table is partial and in-frame only. The DNA was the basis for D and trimming; V, J and clone size are from that table. The sample has 150,000 to 200,000 clones, 90% to 95% seen once. Seattle's enrolled individuals joined amid active infection and were then monitored longitudinally. This sequence joins TRBV20-1 and TRBJ2-3, with D maybe TRBD2 (5 bases). What was sequenced was peripheral blood. The clonotype was recovered from a man aged 30-40 years with COVID-19, enrolled during active disease. CDR3 in amino acids: CSASKDSTSDTQYF. The CDR3 coding sequence is TGCAGTGCTAGTAAGGACTCCACCTCGGATACGCAGTATTTT.